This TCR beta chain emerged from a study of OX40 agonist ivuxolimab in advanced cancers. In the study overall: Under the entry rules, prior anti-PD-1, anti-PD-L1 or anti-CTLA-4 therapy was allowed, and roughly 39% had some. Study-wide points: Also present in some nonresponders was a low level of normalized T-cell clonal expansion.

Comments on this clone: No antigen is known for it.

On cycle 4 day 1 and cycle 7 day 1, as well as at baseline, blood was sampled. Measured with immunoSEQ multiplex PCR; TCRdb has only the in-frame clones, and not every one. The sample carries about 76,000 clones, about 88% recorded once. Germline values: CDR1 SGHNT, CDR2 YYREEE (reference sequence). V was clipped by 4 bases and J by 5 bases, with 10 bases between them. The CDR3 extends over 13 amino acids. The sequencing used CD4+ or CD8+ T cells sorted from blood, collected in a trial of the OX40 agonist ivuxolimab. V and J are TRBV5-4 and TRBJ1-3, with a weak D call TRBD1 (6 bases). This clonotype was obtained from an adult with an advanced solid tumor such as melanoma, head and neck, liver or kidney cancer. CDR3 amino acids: CASSTGQRNTIYF. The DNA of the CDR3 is TGTGCCAGCAGCACGGGACAAAGAAACACCATATATTTT. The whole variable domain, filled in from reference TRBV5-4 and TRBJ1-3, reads ETGVTQSPTHLIKTRGQQVTLRCSSQSGHNTVSWYQQALGQGPQFIFQYYREEENGRGNFPPRFSGLQFPNYSSELNVNALELDDSALYLCASSTGQRNTIYFGEGSWLTVV.